The 11 T cell receptor beta chains reported below all come from one sample, sequenced in a study of cytomegalovirus exposure and HLA in healthy donors. The PCR used 60 Vbeta and 13 Jbeta primers. This table comes from immunoSEQ multiplex PCR, and its TCRdb copy is limited to in-frame clones, with some not included. This repertoire shows 90,000 to 110,000 clones, around four fifths found once; its top ten account for approximately 1.3%. The sample was PBMCs. All receptors come from a man aged 30 to 45 in good health and CMV-seronegative.

The J gene is TRBJ2-5, the V gene TRBV25-1; D might be TRBD2 (6 bases). V lost 3 bases and J 1 base, leaving 12 bases between the germline ends. There are 15 residues in the CDR3. CDR1 MGHDK and CDR2 SYGVNS come from the germline V gene. Written as DNA, the CDR3 is TGTGCCAGCAGTGACGCGGGGATTTTCCAAGAGACCCAGTACTTC. Translation: CASSDAGIFQETQYF.

This clone was recorded once. This sequence joins TRBV14 and TRBJ2-1; 10 bases map to TRBD2. CDR3 length: 13 residues. Germline CDR1 SGHDN, CDR2 FVKESK. With V trimmed by 9 bases and J by 10 bases, 9 bases remained unmatched. CDR3 region: CASSSSGSWEQFF. Here the CDR3 DNA reads TGTGCCAGTTCCTCTAGCGGGAGTTGGGAGCAGTTCTTC.

This rearrangement joins TRBV4-3 to TRBJ1-1, with unresolved D. Trimming shortened V by 4 bases and J by 1 base, and 13 bases separated the two germline ends. The CDR3 runs to 15 residues. Per the germline V gene, CDR1 is LGHNA and CDR2 is YSLEER. The CDR3 DNA follows: TGCGCCAGCAGCCTCCAGCGGGGTTCGAACACTGAAGCTTTCTTT. This codes for CASSLQRGSNTEAFF.

The sample holds a few counts of this clone. V usage is TRBV19 and J usage is TRBJ1-2, with no clear D. Trimming pared 5 bases from V and 2 bases from J, leaving 6 bases between. This CDR3 has 12 residues. CDR1 is LNHDA, CDR2 SQIVND, per germline (reference sequence). CDR3 loop: CASSPGNYGYTF. DNA of the CDR3: TGTGCCAGTAGTCCAGGCAACTATGGCTACACCTTC.

The chain is built from TRBV19 and TRBJ2-2, with D hard to call. Germline loops: CDR1 LNHDA, CDR2 SQIVND (reference sequence). V lost 5 bases and J lost 6, with 19 bases in between. This CDR3 is built from 16 residues. In DNA form, the CDR3 reads TGTGCCAGTAGTGACACGTCCCACACAGTGGCCGGGGAGCTGTTTTTT. The encoded protein is CASSDTSHTVAGELFF.

V is TRBV4-3 and J is TRBJ2-7, with D possibly TRBD1 on 5 matching bases. The CDR3 consists of 13 residues. From germline, CDR1 is LGHNA and CDR2 YSLEER. Between the trimmed V and J ends, which lost 5 bases and 4 bases, there was a span of 12 bases. CDR3 in DNA: TGCGCCAGCAGCGCCCGGTCAGGGTACGAGCAGTACTTC. This codes for CASSARSGYEQYF.

The gene calls are TRBV29-1 and TRBJ2-7; D perhaps matches TRBD1 (6 bases). This CDR3 has 13 residues. The germline V gene has CDR1 SQVTM and CDR2 ANQGSEA. Trimming removed 6 bases from V and 2 bases from J, with 14 bases in between. CDR3 sequence (DNA): TGCAGCGTATCCGAAGGACAGCCCTACGAGCAGTACTTC. Translating gives CSVSEGQPYEQYF.

This clone was seen only once. The chain joins TRBV4-1 to TRBJ2-1; D ambiguous. V was trimmed by 5 bases and J by 6 bases, leaving 17 bases between them. Per the germline V gene, CDR1 is MGHRA and CDR2 is YSYEKL. This CDR3 comprises 15 residues. The CDR3 coding sequence is TGCGCCAGCAGCTCCCCGCCGGGTTCGGTCAATGAGCAGTTCTTC. The encoded protein is CASSSPPGSVNEQFF.

This chain uses TRBV6-5 with TRBJ1-2; tentative D call: TRBD1 (5 bases). The CDR3 runs to 12 residues. The germline V and J ends were trimmed by 8 bases and 2 bases, with 9 bases remaining between them. Germline CDR1 and CDR2: MNHEY and SVGAGI. CDR3 loop: CASAGLNYGYTF. The CDR3 region has the DNA TGTGCCAGCGCAGGGTTGAACTATGGCTACACCTTC.

This clone was detected only a few times. The chain joins TRBV7-9 to TRBJ2-3; 7 bases match TRBD2. J was trimmed by 5 bases and V by 0 bases; bases with no gene match: 5. The CDR3 contains 15 residues. Germline loops: CDR1 SEHNR, CDR2 FQNEAQ (reference sequence). CDR3 in amino acids: CASSLAGTTGDTQYF. Written as DNA, the CDR3 is TGTGCCAGCAGCTTAGCCGGGACTACCGGAGATACGCAGTATTTT.

V gene TRBV6-6 combines with J gene TRBJ1-2, with D tentatively TRBD1 (5 bases). Germline CDR1 is MNHNY and CDR2 is SVGAGI (reference sequence). The CDR3 loop spans 16 amino acids. Between the trimmed V and J ends, which lost 0 bases and 0 bases, there was a span of 11 bases. CDR3 bases: TGTGCCAGCAGTTACTCGCCGGACAAATCTAACTATGGCTACACCTTC. Translation: CASSYSPDKSNYGYTF.